Here is one T cell receptor (beta chain) with its context. The identical CDR3 is also encoded by other nucleotide sequences in the sample. CDR3 length equals 14 residues. V was cut by 0 bases and J by 1 base, with 6 bases left in between. The V gene's germline CDR1 is MNHEY and CDR2 SVGAGI. The data were obtained in a study of radiation and T cells in renal cell carcinoma. Profiled with immunoSEQ multiplex PCR; TCRdb holds only in-frame clones, not every one. This table holds 150,000 to 180,000 clones, approximately 90% found once. The time point denotes: blood 2 weeks post-SBRT. Documented treatment: 15 Gy SBRT to primary tumor, nephrectomy 4 weeks later. Radiation-treated patients gave blood at baseline, week 2 and week 4. This renal cell carcinoma was of the clear cell type.

The source is a woman between 50 and 59 years old with renal cell carcinoma. Specimen: blood, collected from a patient whose treatment included radiotherapy and nephrectomy. The genes are TRBV6-5 and TRBJ1-1; TRBD1 is a possible D gene (5 bases). The CDR3 DNA is TGTGCCAGCAGTTACTCCGGGGGGAACACTGAAGCTTTCTTT. Translated: CASSYSGGNTEAFF.